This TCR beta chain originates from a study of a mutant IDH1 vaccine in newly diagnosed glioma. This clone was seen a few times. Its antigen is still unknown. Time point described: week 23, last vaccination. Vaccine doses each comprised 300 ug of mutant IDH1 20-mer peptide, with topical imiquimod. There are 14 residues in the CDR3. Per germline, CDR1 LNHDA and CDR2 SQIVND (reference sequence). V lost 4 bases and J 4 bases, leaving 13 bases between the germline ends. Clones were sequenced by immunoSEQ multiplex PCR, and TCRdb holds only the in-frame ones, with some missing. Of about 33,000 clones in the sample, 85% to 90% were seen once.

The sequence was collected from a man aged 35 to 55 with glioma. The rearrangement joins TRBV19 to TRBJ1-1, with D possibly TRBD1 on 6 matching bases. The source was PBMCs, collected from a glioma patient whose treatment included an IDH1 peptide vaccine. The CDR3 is CASSKPTGFTEAFF. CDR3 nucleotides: TGTGCCAGTAGTAAGCCCACAGGGTTCACTGAAGCTTTCTTT.